Presented here are 18 T cell receptor beta chains from one specimen sequenced in a study of T cells in localized non-small cell lung cancer (dated by TCRdb to the early 2020s). The library was built by means of the immunoSEQ multiplex PCR assay. Imported from immuneACCESS, the table was reduced by TCRdb to in-frame sequences with V and J called. These copies leave out some clones; in studies compared against another copy, an unresolved V gene accounts for under half, and the cause of the remainder is not known. Counted in this sample were approximately 100,000 clones; approximately 91% of them appeared once. The ten biggest clones cover over 3.5% of the sample. The specimen comprised PBMCs, sampled before any cancer treatment. Every receptor here comes from a woman aged 35 to 70 with stage II squamous cell lung carcinoma.

This chain uses TRBV5-4 with TRBJ1-6, with 7 bases identical to TRBD1. V shed 4 bases, J shed 9 bases, and the junction held 10 bases outside the gene matches. Germline V CDR1 and CDR2: SGHNT, YYREEE (reference sequence). CDR3 length: 15 residues. The CDR3 coding sequence is TGTGCCAGCAGCCGGGAGACAGGGCCTAGTTCACCCCTCCACTTT. Amino acid sequence: CASSRETGPSSPLHF.

The chain carries TRBV5-5 and TRBJ2-5; TRBD1 matches 10 bases. The germline CDR1 and CDR2 sequences are SGHKS and YYEKEE (reference sequence). The CDR3 is made up of 15 amino acids. After removal of 4 bases from V and 3 bases from J, the junction contained 6 bases not matched to a gene. This CDR3 is CASSMDRGKEETQYF. For the CDR3, the DNA is TGTGCCAGCAGCATGGACAGGGGGAAAGAAGAGACCCAGTACTTC.

This chain uses TRBV5-5 with TRBJ1-5; 12 nucleotides match TRBD1. The CDR3 length is 18 residues. Looked up from germline, CDR1 is SGHKS and CDR2 is YYEKEE (reference sequence). The V segment lost 4 bases and the J segment 0 bases; nucleotides outside the gene matches: 8. CDR3 in amino acids: CASSLGTGGIGSNQPQHF. The CDR3, as DNA: TGTGCCAGCAGCCTGGGGACAGGGGGCATAGGTAGCAATCAGCCCCAGCATTTT.

The chain carries TRBV6-5 and TRBJ1-1; D unclear. The ends were cut back, 9 bases at V and 10 bases at J, with 15 bases in the middle. Germline V gene sequence: CDR1 MNHEY, CDR2 SVGAGI. The CDR3 runs to 11 residues. CDR3 DNA sequence: TGTGCCAGTGATCGAAATGGGGTAGCTTTCTTT. Translated: CASDRNGVAFF.

The rearrangement uses TRBV27 and TRBJ2-6, with D unresolved. Trimming took off 4 bases at V and 4 bases at J, with 11 bases between the two ends. The length of the CDR3 is 15 residues. Germline values: CDR1 MNHEY, CDR2 SMNVEV (reference sequence). The CDR3 is CASSSYEEGANVLTF. CDR3 sequence (DNA): TGTGCCAGCAGTTCCTACGAGGAAGGGGCCAACGTCCTGACTTTC.

The chain recombines TRBV5-1 with TRBJ2-5; the D is unclear. Germline V gives CDR1 SGHRS, CDR2 YFSETQ. Deletions cut 1 base from V and 4 bases from J, with 5 bases between. The CDR3 spans 12 residues. CDR3 residues: CASSLPGETQYF. DNA of the CDR3: TGCGCCAGCAGCTTGCCGGGAGAGACCCAGTACTTC. The full variable domain, in which reference TRBV5-1 and TRBJ2-5 provide the parts outside the CDR3, is KAGVTQTPRYLIKTRGQQVTLSCSPISGHRSVSWYQQTPGQGLQFLFEYFSETQRNKGNFPGRFSGRQFSNSRSEMNVSTLELGDSALYLCASSLPGETQYFGPGTRLLVL.

The chain recombines TRBV5-8 with TRBJ1-2, with 9 bases identical to TRBD1. Looked up from germline, CDR1 is SGHTS and CDR2 is YDEGEE. This CDR3 is built from 17 residues. V was pared by 4 bases and J by 4 bases, with 14 bases of the junction left unmatched. The CDR3 nucleotides read TGTGCCAGCAGCCCCCCGACGGGACAGGGTTTGATCTATGGCTACACCTTC. Translation gives CASSPPTGQGLIYGYTF.

This clone came up once. The chain carries TRBV11-3 and TRBJ2-2, with 8 nucleotides matching TRBD2. V shed 6 bases, J shed 6 bases, and the junction held 6 bases outside the gene matches. The CDR3 has 14 amino acids. Germline V gene data show CDR1 as SGHNT and CDR2 as YENEEA. The CDR3 bases are TGTGCCAGCAGGCGAGCGGGAGTGTCCGGGGAGCTGTTTTTT. Its translation is CASRRAGVSGELFF.

The J gene is TRBJ2-2, the V gene TRBV11-3; D might be TRBD1 or TRBD2, each matching 6 bases. The V and J ends lost 2 bases and 2 bases respectively, with 15 bases between them. The CDR3 consists of 17 residues. Germline V gives CDR1 SGHNT, CDR2 YENEEA. CDR3 amino acids: CASSLYSGGGNTGELFF. CDR3 bases: TGTGCCAGCAGCTTATATTCTGGAGGGGGTAACACCGGGGAGCTGTTTTTT.

This clone appeared a single time. The chain couples TRBV5-6 to TRBJ1-1; D unresolved. This CDR3 has 15 residues. Germline lookup yields CDR1 SGHDT and CDR2 YYEEEE. The V end was cut by 0 bases, the J end by 0 bases, with 9 bases between. The DNA for the CDR3 is TGTGCCAGCAGCTTGGCCCAGTACATGAACACTGAAGCTTTCTTT. Amino acids: CASSLAQYMNTEAFF.

The rearrangement links TRBV4-1 to TRBJ1-3, with a weak D call TRBD1 (5 bases). Germline V gene data show CDR1 as MGHRA and CDR2 as YSYEKL. This CDR3 region has 17 residues. Trimming removed 0 bases at V and 0 bases at J, with 12 bases between. In DNA form, the CDR3 reads TGCGCCAGCAGCCAAGAAGGTCCAGGGCGCTCTGGAAACACCATATATTTT. It translates to CASSQEGPGRSGNTIYF.

The rearrangement links TRBV6-5 to TRBJ1-5, with D possibly matching TRBD1 (5 bases). V was clipped by 6 bases and J by 6 bases, with 15 bases between them. The length of the CDR3 is 14 residues. CDR1 is MNHEY, CDR2 SVGAGI, per germline. The CDR3 loop is CASSGQGKVQPQHF. In DNA form, the CDR3 reads TGTGCCAGCAGCGGGCAGGGTAAAGTTCAGCCCCAGCATTTT.

This chain connects TRBV19 to TRBJ1-4; tentatively, D is TRBD1 (6 bases). Germline V lookup: CDR1 LNHDA, CDR2 SQIVND (reference sequence). The V end lost 6 bases, the J end lost 7 bases, and 15 bases lay between the germline ends. The CDR3 has 14 residues. This chain's CDR3 is CASSGAGAREKLFF. DNA for the CDR3: TGTGCCAGTAGCGGTGCGGGGGCGCGTGAAAAACTGTTTTTT. Filled out from reference TRBV19 and TRBJ1-4, the complete variable domain reads DGGITQSPKYLFRKEGQNVTLSCEQNLNHDAMYWYRQDPGQGLRLIYYSQIVNDFQKGDIAEGYSVSREKKESFPLTVTSAQKNPTAFYLCASSGAGAREKLFFGSGTQLSVL.

The V call is TRBV5-1, the J call TRBJ2-3; D unclear. V was cut by 5 bases and J by 0 bases, with 16 bases left in between. CDR1 is SGHRS and CDR2 is YFSETQ in the germline V gene. CDR3 length: 16 amino acids. CDR3 in DNA: TGCGCCAGCAGGGAAGTAGGATCTTCTAGCACAGATACGCAGTATTTT. Its protein product is CASREVGSSSTDTQYF.

The chain couples TRBV6-4 to TRBJ1-1; 8 nucleotides line up with TRBD1. Germline CDR1 and CDR2: MRHNA and SNTAGT. This CDR3 spans 13 amino acids. With 7 bases clipped from V and 5 bases from J, the junction kept 6 bases outside the gene matches. CDR3 in amino acids: CASKDTGGTEAFF. The CDR3 nucleotides read TGTGCCAGCAAGGACACAGGGGGGACTGAAGCTTTCTTT.

The genes are TRBV28 and TRBJ1-4; 10 bases are a match to TRBD1. V gave up 5 bases and J gave up 1 base; unmatched junction bases: 7. Germline V gives CDR1 MDHEN, CDR2 SYDVKM. The CDR3 sequence is 17 residues long. CDR3 DNA: TGTGCCAGCAGTGACTTGACAGGGGGCGGAACTAATGAAAAACTGTTTTTT. It translates to CASSDLTGGGTNEKLFF.

The chain combines TRBV28 with TRBJ2-3; D is ambiguous. With 2 bases removed from V and 6 bases from J, the gap between germline ends came to 6 bases. Germline-derived CDR1 and CDR2 are MDHEN and SYDVKM. The CDR3 consists of 12 residues. In DNA form, the CDR3 reads TGTGCCAGCAGTTTAGGGGTGGATACGCAGTATTTT. Its translation is CASSLGVDTQYF.

This clone appeared a single time. The chain recombines TRBV27 with TRBJ1-2; D gene uncertain. Between the trimmed V and J ends, which lost 5 bases and 4 bases, there was a span of 14 bases. The germline V gene has CDR1 MNHEY and CDR2 SMNVEV (reference sequence). This CDR3 is built from 14 residues. The CDR3 DNA follows: TGTGCCAGCAGTCCCGCGGGGAAAACCTATGGCTACACCTTC. This encodes CASSPAGKTYGYTF.